A single sample gave rise to the 31 T cell receptor beta chains below, sequenced in a study of T cell repertoires in cytomegalovirus infection. TCRdb reanalysed the reads using MiXCR and keeps one entry per CDR3 protein. The top ten hold 85% to 95% of the sample, which has roughly 78,000 distinct CDR3 sequences, roughly 40% seen once. What these receptors recognize is not known. The sample in question was CD8+ T cells from cultured PBMCs, obtained from culture after CMV antigen stimulation. Source of these receptors: a human donor in good health (CMV status not recorded). Some clones in this sample may be carry-over from other donors' samples.

This clonotype turned up a few times. For the CDR3, the DNA is TGTGCCAGCAGCCCCGACCCAGGGGAATACGAGCAGTACTTC. Its protein is CASSPDPGEYEQYF. The chain recombines TRBV7-2 with TRBJ2-7; possibly TRBD1 for D (6 bases). The V end lost 5 bases, the J end lost 4 bases, and 15 bases lay between the germline ends. Germline V gives CDR1 SGHTA, CDR2 FQGNSA. The CDR3 totals 14 residues.

This clonotype was seen more than once but under ten times. The chain has TRBV7-2 and TRBJ1-4, with TRBD1 as a possible D gene (5 bases). Trimming shortened V by 1 base and J by 7 bases, and 10 bases separated the two germline ends. CDR3 length equals 14 residues. Germline CDR1 reads SGHTA; CDR2 reads FQGNSA. This chain's CDR3 is CASSLGVGGEKLFF. The CDR3, as DNA: TGTGCCAGCAGCTTAGGGGTCGGGGGTGAAAAACTGTTTTTT.

This chain links TRBV28 with TRBJ2-6; a weak D match, TRBD1 (6 bases). V was clipped by 5 bases and J by 0 bases, with 20 bases between them. Germline CDR1 reads MDHEN; CDR2 reads SYDVKM. This CDR3 region has 19 residues. The CDR3 protein is CASSTKRQDSASGANVLTF. The CDR3, as DNA: TGTGCCAGCAGTACCAAACGCCAGGACAGCGCCTCTGGGGCCAACGTCCTGACTTTC.

The chain is built from TRBV28 and TRBJ2-2; D is unresolved. This CDR3 spans 15 amino acids. Germline-derived CDR1 and CDR2 are MDHEN and SYDVKM. V was clipped by 3 bases and J by 5 bases, with 13 bases between them. CDR3 in amino acids: CASSFLGHETGELFF. The CDR3 region has the DNA TGTGCCAGCAGTTTTTTGGGTCATGAGACCGGGGAGCTGTTTTTT.

This clonotype showed up just a few times. The chain joins TRBV6-2 or TRBV6-3 to TRBJ2-1; 9 positions agree with TRBD2. V lost 6 bases and J lost 0; bases outside the gene matches: 6. This CDR3 spans 16 amino acids. Per the germline V gene, CDR1 is MNHEY and CDR2 is SVGEGT. CDR3 loop: CASRPSSGASYNEQFF. The CDR3 DNA is TGTGCCAGCAGGCCCTCTAGCGGGGCCTCCTACAATGAGCAGTTCTTC.

The rearrangement uses TRBV7-9 and TRBJ1-2; the D is unclear. Germline values: CDR1 SEHNR, CDR2 FQNEAQ (reference sequence). CDR3 length equals 15 residues. V lost 5 bases, J lost 3 bases, and 16 bases lay in between. Here the CDR3 reads CASSPALLEDYGYTF. In nucleotides, the CDR3 is TGTGCCAGCAGCCCAGCCCTCCTCGAGGACTATGGCTACACCTTC.

There are many counts of this clonotype. The V gene is TRBV7-2, the J gene TRBJ2-7, with D possibly being TRBD1 (7 bases). CDR1 and CDR2 from the germline V gene are SGHTA and FQGNSA. The CDR3 loop spans 16 amino acids. V gave up 5 bases and J gave up 1 base, with 18 bases separating them. CDR3 protein: CASSRSRDSTSYEQYF. The CDR3 bases are TGTGCCAGCAGCCGCTCGCGGGACAGCACTTCCTACGAGCAGTACTTC. The entire variable domain, with the rest obtained from reference TRBV7-2 and TRBJ2-7, is as follows: GAGVSQSPSNKVTEKGKDVELRCDPISGHTALYWYRQSLGQGLEFLIYFQGNSAPDKSGLPSDRFSAERTGGSVSTLTIQRTQQEDSAVYLCASSRSRDSTSYEQYFGPGTRLTVT.

This clonotype occurred once. The genes are TRBV7-9 and TRBJ2-7, with D possibly being TRBD2 (6 bases). The CDR3 sequence is 15 residues long. Trimming shortened V by 5 bases and J by 3 bases, and 17 bases separated the two germline ends. Germline V gives CDR1 SEHNR, CDR2 FQNEAQ (reference sequence). The CDR3 protein is CASSPDLGGFYEQYF. The CDR3 DNA reads TGTGCCAGCAGCCCGGACCTGGGGGGTTTCTACGAGCAGTACTTC.

V is TRBV28 and J is TRBJ2-1; TRBD1 agrees at 11 bases. The CDR3 has 15 residues. Looked up from germline, CDR1 is MDHEN and CDR2 is SYDVKM. After removal of 5 bases from V and 3 bases from J, the junction contained 3 bases not matched to a gene. DNA for the CDR3: TGTGCCAGCAGTCTAGGGACAGGGGGCTACAATGAGCAGTTCTTC. The encoded protein is CASSLGTGGYNEQFF.

The chain combines TRBV5-6 with TRBJ2-7; a possible D gene is TRBD2 (6 bases). The CDR3 spans 17 residues. Germline lookup yields CDR1 SGHDT and CDR2 YYEEEE. The ends were cut back, 3 bases at V and 3 bases at J, with 22 bases in the middle. CDR3 nucleotides: TGTGCCAGCAGCTCGCTCCTCCCGGGACCGGAGGGCTACGAGCAGTACTTC. As protein: CASSSLLPGPEGYEQYF. The full variable domain, its missing parts supplied by reference TRBV5-6 and TRBJ2-7, is DAGVTQSPTHLIKTRGQQVTLRCSPKSGHDTVSWYQQALGQGPQFIFQYYEEEERQRGNFPDRFSGHQFPNYSSELNVNALLLGDSALYLCASSSLLPGPEGYEQYFGPGTRLTVT.

The chain carries TRBV7-3 and TRBJ2-7, with a tentative D call TRBD1 (6 bases). V was trimmed by 4 bases and J by 9 bases, leaving 16 bases between them. Per germline, CDR1 SGHTA and CDR2 FQGTGA. This CDR3 has 13 residues. CDR3 in amino acids: CASSSGVVGGQYF. In DNA, the CDR3 is TGTGCCAGCAGCTCAGGGGTCGTAGGGGGGCAGTACTTC.

The chain's CDR3 is CASSEENSGANVLTF. The CDR3 DNA reads as TGTGCCAGCAGTGAGGAGAACTCTGGGGCCAACGTCCTGACTTTC. The chain recombines TRBV12-3 or TRBV12-4 with TRBJ2-6, with D unresolved. CDR3 length: 15 amino acids. Trimming pared 5 bases from V and 0 bases from J, leaving 8 bases between.

The chain recombines TRBV4-3 with TRBJ2-5; 8 bases line up with TRBD2. The CDR3 sequence is 17 residues long. Germline V gene lookup returns CDR1 LGHNA and CDR2 YSLEER. V shed 1 base and J 5 bases; nucleotides not matched to a gene: 12. The CDR3: CASSQVTAGGPRETQYF. The CDR3 DNA is TGCGCCAGCAGCCAAGTTACGGCGGGGGGCCCTCGGGAGACCCAGTACTTC.

A few counts support this clonotype. The CDR3 DNA is TGTGCCAGCAGCCTCACAGGAGACCCTCCCCTCCACTTT. Protein sequence: CASSLTGDPPLHF. The chain uses TRBV7-6 and TRBJ1-6; D is perhaps TRBD1 (5 bases). The CDR3 loop spans 13 amino acids. Germline lookup yields CDR1 SGHVS and CDR2 FNYEAQ. Trimming removed 5 bases at V and 13 bases at J, with 15 bases between.

The genes are TRBV5-1 and TRBJ2-3, with 16 positions matching TRBD2. The V gene's germline CDR1 is SGHRS and CDR2 YFSETQ. There are 18 residues in the CDR3. V lost 0 bases and J lost 2; bases outside the gene matches: 3. The CDR3 sequence: CASSLEGLAGGPTDTQYF. DNA of the CDR3: TGCGCCAGCAGCTTGGAGGGACTAGCGGGGGGGCCCACAGATACGCAGTATTTT.

The chain is built from TRBV19 and TRBJ2-1, with D unclear. CDR1 and CDR2 from the germline V gene are LNHDA and SQIVND (reference sequence). The V end lost 0 bases, the J end lost 3 bases, and 6 bases lay between the germline ends. The CDR3 has 14 amino acids. DNA for the CDR3: TGTGCCAGTAGTATAGACAGCTACTACAATGAGCAGTTCTTC. Encoded protein: CASSIDSYYNEQFF.

This clonotype was recorded at least ten times. J is TRBJ1-5 and V is TRBV6-1; TRBD1 might be the D (5 bases). Per the germline V gene, CDR1 is MNHNS and CDR2 is SASEGT. The germline V and J ends were trimmed by 3 bases and 3 bases, with 12 bases remaining between them. The CDR3 sequence is 15 residues long. CDR3: CASSDVTADNQPQHF. The CDR3, as DNA: TGTGCCAGCAGTGACGTGACAGCAGACAATCAGCCCCAGCATTTT.

This clonotype has just a few counts. The rearrangement uses TRBV5-6 and TRBJ1-2, with unresolved D. V shed 3 bases and J shed 10 bases, with 16 bases lying between them. Germline lookup yields CDR1 SGHDT and CDR2 YYEEEE. This CDR3 has 13 residues. Written as DNA, the CDR3 is TGTGCCAGCAGCTCTACCGGGAGCCGGTACTACACCTTC. This gives the protein CASSSTGSRYYTF.

CDR3 nucleotide sequence: TGTGCCAGTAGTGGAGGGACAGGGGGTGCAGATACGCAGTATTTT. Encoded protein: CASSGGTGGADTQYF. V usage is TRBV19 and J usage is TRBJ2-3; 11 bases match TRBD1. Unmatched junction bases numbered 5, after V lost 5 bases and J lost 4 bases. The length of the CDR3 is 15 residues. CDR1 is LNHDA and CDR2 is SQIVND in the germline V gene (reference sequence).

This clonotype was seen once. The V call is TRBV7-2, the J call TRBJ1-2, with 8 nucleotides matching TRBD1. Per the germline V gene, CDR1 is SGHTA and CDR2 is FQGNSA. This CDR3 has 18 residues. J lost 4 bases, V lost 8 bases, and 21 bases had no gene match. The CDR3 is CASSKARPGGKSPYGYTF. The CDR3 nucleotides read TGTGCCAGCTCTAAAGCACGGCCAGGGGGCAAGTCGCCCTATGGCTACACCTTC. The complete variable domain, with remaining parts taken from reference TRBV7-2 and TRBJ1-2, reads GAGVSQSPSNKVTEKGKDVELRCDPISGHTALYWYRQSLGQGLEFLIYFQGNSAPDKSGLPSDRFSAERTGGSVSTLTIQRTQQEDSAVYLCASSKARPGGKSPYGYTFGSGTRLTVV.

V usage is TRBV4-3 and J usage is TRBJ2-3; D is ambiguous. The V gene lost 0 bases and the J gene lost 1 base, with 14 bases spanning the gap. There are 17 residues in the CDR3. Germline V gene data show CDR1 as LGHNA and CDR2 as YSLEER. CDR3 in amino acids: CASSQDPAAAGTDTQYF. In DNA, the CDR3 is TGCGCCAGCAGCCAAGATCCGGCGGCGGCAGGCACAGATACGCAGTATTTT.

This clonotype was picked up a small number of times. This chain uses TRBV2 with TRBJ2-7; unclear D gene. This CDR3 is built from 15 residues. The germline gives CDR1 SNHLY, CDR2 FYNNEI. Trimming left V 3 bases short and J 6 bases short, with 18 bases between. This chain's CDR3 is CASSDLPGPPGEQYF. DNA of the CDR3: TGTGCCAGCAGTGACCTGCCTGGTCCGCCGGGCGAGCAGTACTTC.

This chain uses TRBV11-2 with TRBJ1-1; unclear D gene. The CDR3 extends over 14 amino acids. V lost 1 base and J lost 5, with 11 bases in between. Per the germline V gene, CDR1 is SGHAT and CDR2 is FQNNGV. CDR3 coding DNA: TGTGCCAGCAGCTTAGTGGGTAGTGGGACTGAAGCTTTCTTT. It codes for CASSLVGSGTEAFF.

This clonotype has a count of ten or more. The chain combines TRBV6-5 with TRBJ2-3; perhaps TRBD2 as D (6 bases). CDR3 length equals 15 residues. Trimming left V 3 bases short and J 1 base short, with 11 bases between. Per the germline V gene, CDR1 is MNHEY and CDR2 is SVGAGI. The CDR3 here is CASSYAGTGTDTQYF. DNA for the CDR3: TGTGCCAGCAGTTATGCCGGGACTGGCACAGATACGCAGTATTTT.

Comments on this clonotype: The germline gene is not matched at one end of the junction; a read error may be the cause. The V gene is TRBV4-1, the J gene TRBJ2-3; TRBD2 matches at 10 bases. The CDR3 runs to 15 residues. CDR1 is MGHRA, CDR2 YSYEKL, per germline. CDR3 DNA: TGTGCCAGCAGCCCTCTAGCGGGGGAAACAGATACGCAGTATTTT. Protein sequence: CASSPLAGETDTQYF.

The chain has TRBV28 and TRBJ1-6, with D uncertain. The CDR3 totals 14 residues. Trimming pared 6 bases from V and 8 bases from J, leaving 14 bases between. The germline V gene has CDR1 MDHEN and CDR2 SYDVKM. CDR3 in DNA: TGTGCCAGCAGGCAGGCCGGCGTGGATTCACCCCTCCACTTT. Residues: CASRQAGVDSPLHF.

The CDR3 protein is CASSVGGSPNEKLFF. The CDR3 DNA reads TGTGCCAGCAGCGTAGGGGGCAGTCCTAATGAAAAACTGTTTTTT. The chain has TRBV7-2 and TRBJ1-4; 7 positions agree with TRBD1. Germline V gene sequence: CDR1 SGHTA, CDR2 FQGNSA. V shed 5 bases, J shed 3 bases, and the junction held 6 bases outside the gene matches. The CDR3 has 15 amino acids.

This chain uses TRBV11-2 with TRBJ1-2; unclear D gene. The CDR3 sequence is 15 residues long. Germline CDR1 SGHAT, CDR2 FQNNGV. Trimming took off 0 bases at V and 4 bases at J, with 12 bases between the two ends. The DNA for the CDR3 is TGTGCCAGCAGCTTAGACGGCAGCCACTTCTATGGCTACACCTTC. It is translated as CASSLDGSHFYGYTF.

V gene TRBV12-3 or TRBV12-4 combines with J gene TRBJ1-2, with TRBD1 matching over 9 bases. Germline trimming cut 1 base from V and 5 bases from J; bases unmatched to any gene: 5. This CDR3 has 15 amino acids. The DNA for the CDR3 is TGTGCCAGCAGTTTAGGGGACAGGGAGGTATATGGCTACACCTTC. Translation: CASSLGDREVYGYTF.

This chain links TRBV7-2 with TRBJ2-3; TRBD2 matches at 7 bases. Per germline, CDR1 SGHTA and CDR2 FQGNSA. The V segment lost 5 bases and the J segment 8 bases; nucleotides outside the gene matches: 13. The CDR3 has 15 residues. The CDR3 DNA is TGTGCCAGCAGCGGGGGAGGGCTGCTTATCGGTACGCAGTATTTT. This translates into CASSGGGLLIGTQYF.

The V and J genes are TRBV7-8 and TRBJ2-3; D possibly corresponds to TRBD1 (6 bases). CDR1 and CDR2 (germline): SGHVS, FQNEAQ. The CDR3 totals 17 residues. The germline V and J ends were trimmed by 3 bases and 2 bases, with 18 bases remaining between them. This CDR3 reads CASSLEFDRSNTDTQYF. CDR3 nucleotide sequence: TGTGCCAGCAGCTTGGAGTTCGACAGGTCCAACACAGATACGCAGTATTTT.